A selection of T cell receptor beta chains follows, all from one sample in a study of cytotoxic CD8 clonotypes in ibrutinib-treated CLL. Measured with immunoSEQ multiplex PCR; TCRdb has only the in-frame clones, and not every one. The table records about 140,000 clones, 60% to 85% of them present only once. The source material was PBMCs, sampled after 12 months of ibrutinib treatment. The receptor set was obtained from a human donor with chronic lymphocytic leukemia. CDR3s include the opening cysteine and the closing phenylalanine or tryptophan. D genes are given only for firm matches. The size entry is marked missing in some rows and otherwise reads once, few, many or a size class.

D	V	J	size	CDR3	DNA
TRBD2	TRBV14	TRBJ2-2	.	CASSLAGGPGELFF	TGTGCCAGCAGCCTAGCGGGAGGACCCGGGGAGCTGTTTTTT
TRBD2	TRBV19	TRBJ2-1	.	CASSIRRGLAENNEQFF	TGTGCCAGTAGTATACGCAGGGGACTAGCGGAAAACAATGAGCAGTTCTTC
TRBD2	TRBV13	TRBJ2-3	.	CASSLRIAGVAPLEPWFSTDTQYF	TGTGCCAGCAGCCTACGGATAGCGGGAGTCGCCCCTTTAGAGCCATGGTTTAGCACAGATACGCAGTATTTT
.	TRBV9	TRBJ1-4	.	CASSVRDPFQGVWANEKLFF	TGTGCCAGCAGCGTTCGAGATCCGTTCCAGGGCGTCTGGGCTAATGAAAAACTGTTTTTT
.	TRBV11-2	TRBJ1-4	.	CASSSIRGKATNEKLFF	TGTGCCAGCAGCTCCATAAGGGGAAAAGCAACTAATGAAAAACTGTTTTTT
.	TRBV5-1	TRBJ1-1	.	CASSLELGIGNTEAFF	TGCGCCAGCAGCTTGGAGCTAGGAATAGGGAACACTGAAGCTTTCTTT
.	TRBV11-3	TRBJ1-4	.	CASSPELSNEKLFF	TGTGCCAGCAGCCCGGAGCTATCTAATGAAAAACTGTTTTTT
.	TRBV18	TRBJ2-7	.	CASSPRTATLGEQYF	TGTGCCAGCTCACCACGGACAGCTACCCTGGGCGAGCAGTACTTC
TRBD1	TRBV2	TRBJ2-7	.	CASRYSGQPYF	TGTGCCAGCAGATATTCGGGACAGCCTTACTTC
TRBD1	TRBV4-2	TRBJ1-2	.	CASSQDVGQVGTLTYGYTF	TGTGCCAGCAGCCAAGATGTTGGACAGGTTGGCACCCTCACCTATGGCTACACCTTC
TRBD2	TRBV5-1	TRBJ2-7	.	CASSPGGLKNSYEQYF	TGCGCCAGCAGCCCGGGGGGACTCAAAAACTCCTACGAGCAGTACTTC
.	TRBV7-2	TRBJ2-7	.	CASSLARGGPYEQYF	TGTGCCAGCAGCTTAGCCAGGGGGGGACCCTACGAGCAGTACTTC
TRBD2	TRBV9	TRBJ2-1	.	CASSVGAGGPRSYNEQFF	TGTGCCAGCAGCGTAGGGGCGGGAGGGCCCCGGTCCTACAATGAGCAGTTCTTC
.	TRBV7-9	TRBJ1-1	many	CASSRVNTEAFF	TGTGCCAGCAGCCGCGTGAACACTGAAGCTTTCTTT
.	TRBV19	TRBJ2-3	.	CASSSTGYADTQYF	TGTGCCAGTAGTAGTACAGGGTACGCAGATACGCAGTATTTT
TRBD1	TRBV19	TRBJ1-5	.	CASTVTGWSQPQHF	TGTGCCAGTACGGTGACAGGGTGGTCTCAGCCCCAGCATTTT
.	TRBV19	TRBJ1-6	few	CASSMVPVGRDSPLHF	TGTGCCAGTAGTATGGTCCCCGTGGGCAGGGATTCACCCCTCCACTTT
.	TRBV19	TRBJ1-4	.	CATRWGGVGSTNEKLFF	TGTGCCACCAGATGGGGGGGTGTGGGGTCGACTAATGAAAAACTGTTTTTT
.	TRBV6-1	TRBJ1-5	once	CASTDSRVFQHF	TGTGCCAGCACCGATTCTAGGGTTTTCCAGCATTTT
TRBD2	TRBV2	TRBJ2-1	.	CASLSGTSGSNEQFF	TGTGCCAGCCTCTCCGGGACTAGCGGGAGCAATGAGCAGTTCTTC
TRBD1	TRBV18	TRBJ1-4	few	CASSPSDRVGEKLFF	TGTGCCAGCTCACCGTCGGACAGGGTTGGTGAAAAACTGTTTTTT
.	TRBV28	TRBJ2-7	.	CAAGGLAYEQYF	TGTGCGGCTGGCGGCCTTGCCTACGAGCAGTACTTC
.	TRBV9	TRBJ1-2	many	CASSESGATNYGYTF	TGTGCCAGCAGCGAGTCAGGGGCGACTAACTATGGCTACACCTTC
.	TRBV7-9	TRBJ1-5	.	CASSFSNSGQGNQPQHF	TGTGCCAGCAGCTTTTCAAACTCGGGACAAGGCAATCAGCCCCAGCATTTT
.	TRBV29-1	TRBJ2-5	once	CSVAGVGGTQYF	TGCAGCGTTGCTGGGGTAGGTGGGACCCAGTACTTC
.	TRBV4-3	TRBJ2-3	.	CASSQESRVADTQYF	TGCGCCAGCAGCCAAGAGTCGCGGGTTGCAGATACGCAGTATTTT
.	TRBV7-2	TRBJ2-7	.	CASSLAGISYEQYF	TGTGCCAGCAGCTTAGCAGGGATCTCCTACGAGCAGTACTTC
.	TRBV9	TRBJ2-1	.	CASSDRGYGYNEQFF	TGTGCCAGCAGCGACCGCGGTTACGGATACAATGAGCAGTTCTTC
.	TRBV28	TRBJ1-1	.	CASSLRQVNTEAFF	TGTGCCAGCAGTTTAAGGCAGGTGAACACTGAAGCTTTCTTT
.	TRBV7-9	TRBJ2-1	.	CASSPSQDEQFF	TGTGCCAGCAGCCCCAGCCAGGATGAGCAGTTCTTC
TRBD2	TRBV7-9	TRBJ2-2	.	CAKGTSGNTGELFF	TGTGCCAAGGGGACTAGCGGGAACACCGGGGAGCTGTTTTTT
.	TRBV6-1	TRBJ2-7	once	CASSTGVTYEQYF	TGTGCCAGCAGTACGGGGGTTACCTACGAGCAGTACTTC
.	TRBV19	TRBJ2-3	.	CASGGTTDTQYF	TGTGCCAGTGGAGGGACCACAGATACGCAGTATTTT
TRBD1	TRBV19	TRBJ1-2	once	CASRSPGQDEYGYTF	TGTGCCAGTAGATCCCCGGGACAGGACGAATATGGCTACACCTTC
TRBD2	TRBV18	TRBJ2-7	.	CASSKLGGELGEQYF	TGTGCCAGCTCAAAATTGGGGGGGGAACTCGGCGAGCAGTACTTC
TRBD2	TRBV19	TRBJ2-3	.	CASSMDIGREGTDTQYF	TGTGCCAGTAGTATGGACATCGGCCGGGAGGGCACAGATACGCAGTATTTT
TRBD1	TRBV28	TRBJ2-3	.	CASSLDTGGSTDTQYF	TGTGCCAGCAGTTTGGACACAGGGGGTAGCACAGATACGCAGTATTTT
.	TRBV6-5	TRBJ2-7	.	CASANGQGRPNEQYF	TGTGCCAGCGCAAACGGCCAGGGGCGGCCGAACGAGCAGTACTTC
TRBD1	TRBV7-8	TRBJ2-5	.	CASSLPDGTGLETQYF	TGTGCCAGCAGCTTACCAGACGGGACAGGGTTGGAGACCCAGTACTTC
TRBD2	TRBV28	TRBJ2-7	once	CASSPLAGLRWGSYEQYF	TGTGCCAGCAGTCCCCTAGCGGGATTACGGTGGGGCTCCTACGAGCAGTACTTC
TRBD1	TRBV25-1	TRBJ1-6	once	CASSIRDRVDSPLHF	TGTGCCAGCAGCATCCGGGACAGGGTGGATTCACCCCTCCACTTT
.	TRBV19	TRBJ1-5	.	CASSTDRGNQPQHF	TGTGCCAGTAGTACCGACCGGGGCAATCAGCCCCAGCATTTT
TRBD2	TRBV7-2	TRBJ2-7	once	CASSLTSGSEYEQYF	TGTGCCAGCAGCTTGACTAGCGGGAGTGAGTACGAGCAGTACTTC
TRBD2	TRBV9	TRBJ2-7	.	CASSVGTSGPYEQYF	TGTGCCAGCAGCGTCGGGACTAGCGGACCGTACGAGCAGTACTTC
TRBD2	TRBV29-1	TRBJ2-2	.	CSVPASGTGELFF	TGCAGCGTTCCGGCTAGCGGGACCGGGGAGCTGTTTTTT
.	TRBV29-1	TRBJ1-3	.	CSVVSGNTIYF	TGCAGCGTTGTCTCTGGAAACACCATATATTTT
.	TRBV4-1	TRBJ1-1	.	CASSQRVHTEAFF	TGCGCCAGCAGCCAAAGAGTTCACACTGAAGCTTTCTTT